This T cell receptor beta chain is drawn from a study of T cell responses to AZD1222 COVID-19 vaccine. Clones were read by immunoSEQ multiplex PCR, and TCRdb kept only the in-frame ones, dropping some. This table holds 85,000 to 100,000 clones, roughly nine tenths found once. Concerning this clone itself: What it binds is not known.

The study, taken as a whole, reports: Clonal diversity was possibly underestimated; the donors were predominantly white British and more often female. The breadth and depth of Spike-specific TCRs increased once two AZD1222 doses had been given. Sampled repertoires all dated from after the peak T cell response.

The sequence derives from an adult who received the AZD1222 COVID-19 vaccine. Sequences were derived from peripheral blood, sampled 28 days after the second AZD1222 dose.

CDR3: CASSLLGSSTGELFF. CDR3 DNA sequence: TGTGCCAGCAGCTTATTGGGAAGTTCCACCGGGGAGCTGTTTTTT. The chain recombines TRBV7-3 with TRBJ2-2; no reliable D call. V lost 2 bases to trimming and J lost 4 bases, with 11 bases between them. Germline V gene lookup returns CDR1 SGHTA and CDR2 FQGTGA. The CDR3 is 15 amino acids.